The 22 T cell receptor beta chains below all came from one sample that was sequenced in a study of blood T cell repertoires in COVID-19. Here immunoSEQ multiplex PCR was the method, and the copy in TCRdb shows in-frame clones only, minus some. The sample holds 100,000 to 150,000 clones, 65% to 90% seen once. Sample: peripheral blood. These receptors all stem from a man older than 75 with active or convalescent COVID-19.

The rearrangement uses TRBV19 and TRBJ1-5; 9 bases map to TRBD1. CDR1 is LNHDA and CDR2 is SQIVND in the germline V gene (reference sequence). This CDR3 comprises 15 residues. J was trimmed by 3 bases and V by 7 bases; bases with no gene match: 7. CDR3 sequence reads: CASKPDRGINQPQHF. CDR3 in DNA: TGTGCCAGTAAACCTGACAGGGGGATCAATCAGCCCCAGCATTTT.

V gene TRBV6-5 combines with J gene TRBJ1-2; tentatively, D is TRBD1 (6 bases). This CDR3 is built from 14 residues. V lost 6 bases and J 2 bases, leaving 13 bases between the germline ends. Germline V gene lookup returns CDR1 MNHEY and CDR2 SVGAGI. The CDR3 DNA sequence: TGTGCCAGCAGCCGCGGACAGCTAAACTATGGCTACACCTTC. This translates into CASSRGQLNYGYTF.

In this sample, this clone turned up once. The chain couples TRBV4-2 to TRBJ2-7, with 7 bases aligning to TRBD2. Trimming at V came to 0 bases and at J to 2 bases, leaving 4 bases not matched to a gene. CDR1 LGHNA and CDR2 YNFKEQ come from the germline V gene. The CDR3 is 15 residues long. DNA for the CDR3: TGTGCCAGCAGCCAAGAGAGCGGGACGACCTACGAGCAGTACTTC. It encodes CASSQESGTTYEQYF.

The gene calls are TRBV19 and TRBJ2-3, with a tentative D call TRBD2 (6 bases). This CDR3 region has 17 residues. Germline CDR1 and CDR2: LNHDA and SQIVND (reference sequence). V was cut by 9 bases and J by 1 base, with 23 bases left in between. Written as DNA, the CDR3 is TGTGCCAGGGTTAGGGACTCCCCCCTAGGACGCACAGATACGCAGTATTTT. Amino acid sequence: CARVRDSPLGRTDTQYF. The full variable domain, with the rest looked up from reference TRBV19 and TRBJ2-3, is DGGITQSPKYLFRKEGQNVTLSCEQNLNHDAMYWYRQDPGQGLRLIYYSQIVNDFQKGDIAEGYSVSREKKESFPLTVTSAQKNPTAFYLCARVRDSPLGRTDTQYFGPGTRLTVL.

The chain uses TRBV5-4 and TRBJ2-3; the D gene is possibly TRBD2 (5 bases). Germline CDR1 SGHNT, CDR2 YYREEE (reference sequence). The CDR3 runs to 15 residues. V dropped 2 bases and J dropped 0 bases, with 10 bases sitting between them. The CDR3 is CASSFAGISTDTQYF. The DNA of the CDR3 is TGTGCCAGCAGCTTTGCGGGCATCAGCACAGATACGCAGTATTTT.

This chain connects TRBV3-1 (or the pseudogene TRBV3-2) to TRBJ1-4; TRBD1 aligns across 7 bases. The junction had 6 bases not matched to a gene; V was cut back by 1 base and J by 13 bases. This CDR3 spans 13 amino acids. Germline V gene data show CDR1 as LGHDT and CDR2 as YNNKEL (reference sequence). The CDR3 spells CASSQGQGRGLFF. For the CDR3, the DNA is TGTGCCAGCAGCCAAGGACAGGGCCGGGGACTGTTTTTT.

In this sample, this clone turned up once. This rearrangement joins TRBV6-5 to TRBJ1-2; 7 bases match TRBD1. With 4 bases clipped from V and 3 bases from J, the junction kept 5 bases outside the gene matches. CDR1 is MNHEY and CDR2 is SVGAGI in the germline V gene. The CDR3 length is 14 residues. CDR3 sequence: CASSSPTGDYGYTF. The CDR3 nucleotides read TGTGCCAGCAGTTCCCCCACAGGGGACTATGGCTACACCTTC.

J is TRBJ1-1 and V is TRBV7-2, with D perhaps matching TRBD1 (5 bases). The CDR3 runs to 14 residues. V was clipped by 8 bases and J by 4 bases, with 17 bases between them. CDR1 SGHTA and CDR2 FQGNSA come from the germline V gene. CDR3 region: CASRPPGSGTEAFF. The CDR3 DNA follows: TGTGCCAGCCGCCCGCCAGGGTCGGGCACTGAAGCTTTCTTT. Drawing the rest from reference TRBV7-2 and TRBJ1-1, the complete variable domain is GAGVSQSPSNKVTEKGKDVELRCDPISGHTALYWYRQSLGQGLEFLIYFQGNSAPDKSGLPSDRFSAERTGGSVSTLTIQRTQQEDSAVYLCASRPPGSGTEAFFGQGTRLTVV.

The genes are TRBV5-1 and TRBJ1-1; 9 bases align to TRBD1. The V gene's germline CDR1 is SGHRS and CDR2 YFSETQ. J was trimmed by 4 bases and V by 4 bases; bases with no gene match: 5. CDR3 size: 14 residues. The CDR3 region is CASSPGQGRTEAFF. The CDR3 DNA follows: TGCGCCAGCAGCCCGGGACAGGGCCGCACTGAAGCTTTCTTT.

The rearrangement links TRBV6-5 to TRBJ1-6; tentative D call: TRBD1 (6 bases). The CDR3 is 14 amino acids. Germline assignment: CDR1 MNHEY and CDR2 SVGAGI. V lost 7 bases and J lost 6, with 13 bases in between. The CDR3 nucleotides read TGTGCCAGCACCCGCGGACAGATTAATTCACCCCTCCACTTT. This gives the protein CASTRGQINSPLHF.

The chain combines TRBV5-1 with TRBJ2-2; D is possibly TRBD2 (6 bases). Germline V gene data show CDR1 as SGHRS and CDR2 as YFSETQ. This CDR3 has 16 amino acids. V was cut by 0 bases and J by 2 bases, with 11 bases left in between. DNA of the CDR3: TGCGCCAGCAGCTTGGCGATGGCGGGAAACACCGGGGAGCTGTTTTTT. This encodes CASSLAMAGNTGELFF.

This clone was seen more than once but under ten times. The J gene is TRBJ1-5, the V gene TRBV7-8; no clear D gene. This CDR3 comprises 16 residues. Between the trimmed V and J ends, which lost 0 bases and 0 bases, there was a span of 9 bases. The germline CDR1 and CDR2 sequences are SGHVS and FQNEAQ. The CDR3 loop reads CASSLASGYSNQPQHF. DNA of the CDR3: TGTGCCAGCAGCTTAGCCTCAGGATATAGCAATCAGCCCCAGCATTTT.

The chain has TRBV19 and TRBJ1-1; perhaps TRBD1 as D (5 bases). This CDR3 contains 15 residues. CDR1 and CDR2 from the germline V gene are LNHDA and SQIVND (reference sequence). V dropped 5 bases and J dropped 0 bases, with 13 bases sitting between them. The CDR3 spells CASSEFDRLNTEAFF. The CDR3 DNA follows: TGTGCCAGTAGTGAGTTTGACAGACTGAACACTGAAGCTTTCTTT.

This rearrangement joins TRBV5-8 to TRBJ2-3; D possibly corresponds to TRBD1 (6 bases). Trimming left V 1 base short and J 3 bases short, with 21 bases between. The CDR3 runs to 18 residues. Germline loops: CDR1 SGHTS, CDR2 YDEGEE. The CDR3 nucleotides are TGTGCCAGCAGCTTGCCCCGGGACACCAAGAGCCTAACAGATACGCAGTATTTT. The encoded protein is CASSLPRDTKSLTDTQYF.

J is TRBJ2-3 and V is TRBV7-9, with D possibly matching TRBD1 (5 bases). CDR3 length: 14 amino acids. The V gene's germline CDR1 is SEHNR and CDR2 FQNEAQ (reference sequence). The V and J ends lost 3 bases and 0 bases respectively, with 7 bases between them. CDR3 region: CASSLTVSTDTQYF. The CDR3 coding sequence is TGTGCCAGCAGCTTGACAGTTAGCACAGATACGCAGTATTTT.

V usage is TRBV4-1 and J usage is TRBJ1-1, with D unclear. Germline V gene lookup returns CDR1 MGHRA and CDR2 YSYEKL. V lost 4 bases and J 8 bases, leaving 23 bases between the germline ends. There are 16 residues in the CDR3. The CDR3 DNA sequence: TGCGCCAGCAGCCGCGGAGGCGGACCGCCTAAAGGGGAAGCTTTCTTT. It translates to CASSRGGGPPKGEAFF.

V and J are TRBV5-4 and TRBJ2-2, with D perhaps TRBD2 (6 bases). V gave up 1 base and J gave up 7 bases, with 17 bases separating them. The V gene's germline CDR1 is SGHNT and CDR2 YYREEE (reference sequence). CDR3 size: 16 residues. The CDR3 reads CASSLLGRERGGELFF. Written as DNA, the CDR3 is TGTGCCAGCAGCTTGCTAGGCCGGGAGAGGGGCGGGGAGCTGTTTTTT.

J is TRBJ2-1 and V is TRBV6-4, with 11 bases matching TRBD2. J gave up 8 bases and V 2 bases, and 5 bases lay outside the gene matches. In germline, CDR1 is MRHNA, CDR2 SNTAGT. There are 15 residues in the CDR3. The chain's CDR3 is CASSDLAGGSDEQFF. The CDR3 region has the DNA TGTGCCAGCAGTGACCTAGCGGGGGGATCCGATGAGCAGTTCTTC.

The V call is TRBV21-1, the J call TRBJ2-2; the table assigns TRBD1, which was not confirmed against the DNA. TRBV21-1 is tagged as a pseudogene. This CDR3 has 16 residues. The CDR3 spells CASSTRTGSDTGELFF. Here the CDR3 DNA reads TGTGCCAGCAGCACGAGGACAGGGAGCGACACCGGGGAGCTGTTTTTT.

This clone was seen a handful of times. The V and J genes are TRBV30 and TRBJ2-1; D is possibly TRBD2 (7 bases). Trimming removed 5 bases from V and 4 bases from J, with 15 bases in between. Germline assignment: CDR1 GTSNPN and CDR2 SVGIG (reference sequence). This CDR3 has 14 amino acids. CDR3 sequence: CAWGRGEEYNEQFF. In DNA, the CDR3 is TGTGCCTGGGGGAGGGGGGAGGAATACAATGAGCAGTTCTTC.

CDR3 nucleotides: TGTGCCAGCAGAGGACTAGCGGGACGTGGGGATCCCTACGAGCAGTACTTC. This encodes CASRGLAGRGDPYEQYF. V usage is TRBV27 and J usage is TRBJ2-7; TRBD2 agrees at 12 bases. The CDR3 covers 17 residues. Per the germline V gene, CDR1 is MNHEY and CDR2 is SMNVEV (reference sequence). V lost 6 bases to trimming and J lost 2 bases; unmatched junction nucleotides: 11.

This rearrangement joins TRBV3-1 (or the pseudogene TRBV3-2) to TRBJ2-3; TRBD2 matches 7 bases. V was clipped by 0 bases and J by 11 bases; unmatched bases: 14. Germline CDR1 reads LGHDT; CDR2 reads YNNKEL (reference sequence). The CDR3 contains 16 residues. CDR3 loop: CASSQDPILRGSGQYF. The CDR3 coding sequence is TGTGCCAGCAGCCAAGACCCTATCTTACGCGGGAGTGGGCAGTATTTT.